These 15 T cell receptor beta chains originate from one sample sequenced in a study of siplizumab effects on memory and regulatory T cells. This table comes from immunoSEQ multiplex PCR, and its TCRdb copy is limited to in-frame clones, with some not included. Of 100,000 to 120,000 clones listed, 80% to 95% were seen once; the top ten hold 1% to 1.5%. Sequencing input: CD4+ T cells sorted from blood. These receptors were obtained from a human donor in good health.

This chain joins TRBV5-4 and TRBJ1-2, with 8 bases that match TRBD1. Germline V CDR1 and CDR2: SGHNT, YYREEE (reference sequence). The CDR3 runs to 14 residues. J was trimmed by 8 bases and V by 3 bases; bases with no gene match: 9. CDR3 DNA sequence: TGTGCCAGCAGCTCAGGACAGGGCTCGGTAGGCTACACCTTC. Translation: CASSSGQGSVGYTF.

The V gene is TRBV5-4, the J gene TRBJ2-7, with 11 bases lining up with TRBD1. V gave up 3 bases and J gave up 5 bases; unmatched junction bases: 7. The CDR3 length is 15 residues. Germline V lookup: CDR1 SGHNT, CDR2 YYREEE (reference sequence). CDR3 coding DNA: TGTGCCAGCAGCTATGGACAGGGGGCCGTCGACGAGCAGTACTTC. Protein sequence: CASSYGQGAVDEQYF.

The gene calls are TRBV2 and TRBJ1-2; D gene uncertain. The germline V gene has CDR1 SNHLY and CDR2 FYNNEI. The CDR3 extends over 12 amino acids. Trimming pared 8 bases from V and 9 bases from J, leaving 16 bases between. CDR3 protein: CASVTDGHSYTF. CDR3 bases: TGTGCCAGCGTGACGGACGGTCACAGCTACACCTTC. Drawing the rest from reference TRBV2 and TRBJ1-2, the complete variable domain is EPEVTQTPSHQVTQMGQEVILRCVPISNHLYFYWYRQILGQKVEFLVSFYNNEISEKSEIFDDQFSVERPDGSNFTLKIRSTKLEDSAMYFCASVTDGHSYTFGSGTRLTVV.

This chain uses TRBV7-8 with TRBJ1-1; D is possibly TRBD1 (5 bases). Trimming pared 1 base from V and 1 base from J, leaving 10 bases between. This CDR3 has 15 residues. Germline V gives CDR1 SGHVS, CDR2 FQNEAQ. In DNA, the CDR3 is TGTGCCAGCAGCTTAGTCGCGGGGCAGAACACTGAAGCTTTCTTT. Protein sequence: CASSLVAGQNTEAFF.

V and J are TRBV11-2 and TRBJ1-2, with a weak D call TRBD1 (6 bases). This CDR3 contains 15 residues. Germline V gives CDR1 SGHAT, CDR2 FQNNGV. The ends were cut back, 6 bases at V and 2 bases at J, with 16 bases in the middle. The DNA of the CDR3 is TGTGCCAGCAGGCGCCTCAGGGGCCCAAACTATGGCTACACCTTC. This gives the protein CASRRLRGPNYGYTF.

A single count supports this clone. The chain joins TRBV28 to TRBJ2-1, with D tentatively TRBD1 (6 bases). This CDR3 is built from 15 residues. Germline loops: CDR1 MDHEN, CDR2 SYDVKM. Trimming took 7 bases from V and 7 from J, leaving 20 bases between them. CDR3 loop: CASKDHRVALNEQFF. CDR3 DNA sequence: TGTGCCAGCAAAGATCACAGGGTTGCCCTAAATGAGCAGTTCTTC.

V and J are TRBV9 and TRBJ1-2; the D gene is possibly TRBD1 (5 bases). The V gene lost 0 bases and the J gene lost 4 bases, with 7 bases spanning the gap. The germline V gene has CDR1 SGDLS and CDR2 YYNGEE. This CDR3 spans 13 amino acids. CDR3 in DNA: TGTGCCAGCAGCGTAGAAGGGACCTATGGCTACACCTTC. It codes for CASSVEGTYGYTF.

The rearrangement joins TRBV12-5 to TRBJ2-5, with D uncertain. CDR3 length equals 14 residues. Between the trimmed V and J ends, which lost 5 bases and 4 bases, there was a span of 14 bases. CDR1 is LGHNT and CDR2 is FRNRAP in the germline V gene. The CDR3 sequence: CASGRTSLGETQYF. Written as DNA, the CDR3 is TGTGCTAGTGGTAGGACGTCCTTGGGAGAGACCCAGTACTTC. Full variable domain (missing parts from reference TRBV12-5 and TRBJ2-5): DARVTQTPRHKVTEMGQEVTMRCQPILGHNTVFWYRQTMMQGLELLAYFRNRAPLDDSGMPKDRFSAEMPDATLATLKIQPSEPRDSAVYFCASGRTSLGETQYFGPGTRLLVL.

This clone turned up a few times. The chain employs TRBV18 and TRBJ2-7, with D unresolved. The CDR3 is 15 amino acids. V was clipped by 2 bases and J by 3 bases, with 14 bases between them. Germline V lookup: CDR1 KGHSH, CDR2 LQKENI. This chain's CDR3 is CASSPSPQNGYEQYF. The DNA of the CDR3 is TGTGCCAGCTCACCATCCCCCCAGAATGGCTACGAGCAGTACTTC.

The chain recombines TRBV7-9 with TRBJ2-7, with TRBD1 matching 9 bases. Germline V gene data show CDR1 as SEHNR and CDR2 as FQNEAQ (reference sequence). V shed 5 bases, J shed 5 bases, and the junction held 13 bases outside the gene matches. The CDR3 totals 16 residues. In DNA, the CDR3 is TGTGCCAGCAGCCTGGAACAGGGGGCATTTTTCGACGAGCAGTACTTC. This sequence encodes CASSLEQGAFFDEQYF.

The genes are TRBV7-3 and TRBJ1-1; unclear D gene. Trimming pared 4 bases from V and 1 base from J, leaving 7 bases between. Germline V gene data show CDR1 as SGHTA and CDR2 as FQGTGA. The CDR3 has 13 amino acids. The CDR3 is CASSSWRNTEAFF. The CDR3 DNA follows: TGTGCCAGCAGCTCATGGAGGAACACTGAAGCTTTCTTT. The entire variable domain, with the rest obtained from reference TRBV7-3 and TRBJ1-1, is as follows: GAGVSQTPSNKVTEKGKYVELRCDPISGHTALYWYRQSLGQGPEFLIYFQGTGAADDSGLPNDRFFAVRPEGSVSTLKIQRTERGDSAVYLCASSSWRNTEAFFGQGTRLTVV.

This sequence joins TRBV19 and TRBJ2-5, with 8 bases lining up with TRBD1. The V gene's germline CDR1 is LNHDA and CDR2 SQIVND (reference sequence). J gave up 3 bases and V 4 bases, and 4 bases lay outside the gene matches. The CDR3 has 14 residues. The CDR3 DNA sequence: TGTGCCAGTAGTACAAAACAGGGGGAAGAGACCCAGTACTTC. Translated: CASSTKQGEETQYF. The whole variable domain, remainder taken from reference TRBV19 and TRBJ2-5, is DGGITQSPKYLFRKEGQNVTLSCEQNLNHDAMYWYRQDPGQGLRLIYYSQIVNDFQKGDIAEGYSVSREKKESFPLTVTSAQKNPTAFYLCASSTKQGEETQYFGPGTRLLVL.

This clone has only a few counts. This rearrangement joins TRBV7-9 to TRBJ1-1; a weak D match, TRBD1 (5 bases). Germline V gene data show CDR1 as SEHNR and CDR2 as FQNEAQ (reference sequence). The CDR3 totals 14 residues. The V and J ends lost 4 bases and 4 bases respectively, with 13 bases between them. The CDR3, as DNA: TGTGCCAGCAGCTGGATCAGGGAGATCACTGAAGCTTTCTTT. It codes for CASSWIREITEAFF.

V usage is TRBV10-3 and J usage is TRBJ1-5; unclear D gene. Germline CDR1 reads ENHRY; CDR2 reads SYGVKD. Trimming shortened V by 6 bases and J by 0 bases, and 6 bases separated the two germline ends. The CDR3 is made up of 13 amino acids. The CDR3 loop is CAISVNSNQPQHF. For the CDR3, the DNA is TGTGCCATCAGCGTAAATAGCAATCAGCCCCAGCATTTT.

The chain has TRBV5-1 and TRBJ1-2; TRBD1 aligns across 9 bases. The germline gives CDR1 SGHRS, CDR2 YFSETQ. This CDR3 contains 14 residues. V lost 3 bases and J lost 8; bases outside the gene matches: 8. In DNA form, the CDR3 reads TGCGCCAGCAGCTCGGGGACAGGGATGAGCGGCTACACCTTC. It specifies CASSSGTGMSGYTF.